Shown below are 21 T cell receptor beta chains from a single sample sequenced in a study of neoadjuvant anti-PD-1 for oral cavity cancer (dated by TCRdb to the early 2020s). The time point label, read with the paper, signifies: before neoadjuvant nivolumab. The library was made by the immunoSEQ multiplex PCR assay. TCRdb re-hosts the immuneACCESS table, in-frame sequences only. Its copies lack some clones; in the studies checked, an unresolved V gene accounts for under half of them, and the cause for the rest is not known. This sample has under 15,000 clones in its table, and 50% to 75% of those were observed once. The top ten clonotypes cover under 2.5% of the sample. Source: PBMCs, taken before nivolumab (anti-PD-1) treatment. The receptors originated from a person between 35 and 79 years old with oral cavity squamous cell carcinoma.

The chain has TRBV5-1 and TRBJ2-5, with unresolved D. The V end lost 0 bases, the J end lost 5 bases, and 8 bases lay between the germline ends. Looked up from germline, CDR1 is SGHRS and CDR2 is YFSETQ. The CDR3 totals 13 residues. The CDR3 loop is CASSLGRSETQYF. The DNA of the CDR3 is TGCGCCAGCAGCTTGGGACGGAGTGAGACCCAGTACTTC.

This clone was found a few times. This chain links TRBV7-2 with TRBJ2-7; D is perhaps TRBD1 or TRBD2 (5 bases each). The germline V gene has CDR1 SGHTA and CDR2 FQGNSA. The V end lost 2 bases, the J end lost 2 bases, and 13 bases lay between the germline ends. This CDR3 spans 15 amino acids. The CDR3 DNA is TGTGCCAGCAGCTTAAGTGGGACGGAGACCTACGAGCAGTACTTC. This codes for CASSLSGTETYEQYF. Variable domain in full (rest from reference TRBV7-2 and TRBJ2-7): GAGVSQSPSNKVTEKGKDVELRCDPISGHTALYWYRQSLGQGLEFLIYFQGNSAPDKSGLPSDRFSAERTGGSVSTLTIQRTQQEDSAVYLCASSLSGTETYEQYFGPGTRLTVT.

This chain joins TRBV27 and TRBJ1-1, with unresolved D. Germline V gives CDR1 MNHEY, CDR2 SMNVEV (reference sequence). CDR3 length equals 14 residues. The germline V and J ends were trimmed by 5 bases and 0 bases, with 10 bases remaining between them. The CDR3 DNA is TGTGCCAGCAGTCCGACCCGAATGAACACTGAAGCTTTCTTT. This translates into CASSPTRMNTEAFF.

The sample holds a few counts of this clone. The V call is TRBV7-8, the J call TRBJ2-7, with TRBD2 identical over 8 bases. The V gene end was trimmed by 5 bases and the J gene end by 5 bases; junction bases not matched to a gene: 14. The CDR3 contains 16 residues. Per germline, CDR1 SGHVS and CDR2 FQNEAQ. The CDR3 spells CASSPLAGRRGHEQYF. The CDR3 nucleotides read TGTGCCAGCAGCCCCCTAGCGGGCCGGAGGGGACACGAGCAGTACTTC. The whole variable domain, filled in from reference TRBV7-8 and TRBJ2-7, reads GAGVSQSPRYKVAKRGQDVALRCDPISGHVSLFWYQQALGQGPEFLTYFQNEAQLDKSGLPSDRFFAERPEGSVSTLKIQRTQQEDSAVYLCASSPLAGRRGHEQYFGPGTRLTVT.

The chain links TRBV6-1 to TRBJ2-2; perhaps TRBD2 as D (5 bases). Germline V gene data show CDR1 as MNHNS and CDR2 as SASEGT. The CDR3 extends over 14 amino acids. V was shortened by 4 bases and J by 4 bases, with 10 bases between the two germline ends. The CDR3 DNA reads TGTGCCAGCAGTGTTAAGCGGCTCACCGGGGAGCTGTTTTTT. Amino acid sequence: CASSVKRLTGELFF.

This chain uses TRBV5-8 with TRBJ1-1; D uncertain. The CDR3 length is 14 residues. Germline assignment: CDR1 SGHTS and CDR2 YDEGEE. V was clipped by 1 base and J by 4 bases, with 11 bases between them. The DNA for the CDR3 is TGTGCCAGCAGCTTGCGGCAGGTGAGCACTGAAGCTTTCTTT. Translated: CASSLRQVSTEAFF. Complete variable domain (other parts from reference TRBV5-8 and TRBJ1-1): EAGVTQSPTHLIKTRGQQATLRCSPISGHTSVYWYQQALGLGLQFLLWYDEGEERNRGNFPPRFSGRQFPNYSSELNVNALELEDSALYLCASSLRQVSTEAFFGQGTRLTVV.

This clone was detected only a few times. The chain is built from TRBV5-8 and TRBJ2-5; 10 positions match TRBD2. In germline, CDR1 is SGHTS, CDR2 YDEGEE. The CDR3 covers 16 residues. V lost 3 bases to trimming and J lost 2 bases; unmatched junction nucleotides: 7. The chain's CDR3 is CASSSLGTSVQETQYF. CDR3 DNA: TGTGCCAGCAGCTCCCTAGGGACTAGCGTACAAGAGACCCAGTACTTC. Filled out from reference TRBV5-8 and TRBJ2-5, the complete variable domain reads EAGVTQSPTHLIKTRGQQATLRCSPISGHTSVYWYQQALGLGLQFLLWYDEGEERNRGNFPPRFSGRQFPNYSSELNVNALELEDSALYLCASSSLGTSVQETQYFGPGTRLLVL.

This clone was seen more than once but under ten times. This rearrangement joins TRBV7-2 to TRBJ1-6; 7 nucleotides agree with TRBD1. Germline values: CDR1 SGHTA, CDR2 FQGNSA. This CDR3 comprises 14 residues. Losses at the gene ends were 1 base for V and 9 bases for J; bases not matched to a gene: 3. CDR3 sequence reads: CASSLVGQISPLHF. The CDR3 DNA sequence: TGTGCCAGCAGCTTAGTGGGACAGATTTCACCCCTCCACTTT. Complete variable domain (other parts from reference TRBV7-2 and TRBJ1-6): GAGVSQSPSNKVTEKGKDVELRCDPISGHTALYWYRQSLGQGLEFLIYFQGNSAPDKSGLPSDRFSAERTGGSVSTLTIQRTQQEDSAVYLCASSLVGQISPLHFGNGTRLTVT.

The chain carries TRBV29-1 and TRBJ2-2; no reliable D call. CDR1 is SQVTM and CDR2 is ANQGSEA in the germline V gene. V lost 3 bases and J 4 bases, leaving 9 bases between the germline ends. This CDR3 has 13 residues. The CDR3 loop reads CSVDPKSTGELFF. In nucleotides, the CDR3 is TGCAGCGTTGACCCGAAGAGCACCGGGGAGCTGTTTTTT.

The V call is TRBV9, the J call TRBJ2-7, with 7 nucleotides matching TRBD1. Germline loops: CDR1 SGDLS, CDR2 YYNGEE. CDR3 size: 12 residues. The junction had 2 bases not matched to a gene; V was cut back by 0 bases and J by 8 bases. The CDR3 sequence: CASSVGQGKQYF. CDR3 nucleotides: TGTGCCAGCAGCGTAGGACAGGGCAAGCAGTACTTC.

This rearrangement joins TRBV27 to TRBJ2-5, with a weak D call TRBD1 (6 bases). From germline, CDR1 is MNHEY and CDR2 SMNVEV (reference sequence). This CDR3 comprises 16 residues. With 3 bases removed from V and 5 bases from J, the gap between germline ends came to 19 bases. This CDR3 reads CASSFGQGYLGETQYF. In nucleotides, the CDR3 is TGTGCCAGCAGTTTTGGCCAGGGGTACCTCGGGGAGACCCAGTACTTC.

This sequence joins TRBV6-5 and TRBJ1-1; 12 bases fit TRBD1. The CDR3 spans 16 residues. The J segment lost 2 bases and the V segment lost 3 bases, leaving 4 bases of the junction unmatched. Germline CDR1 reads MNHEY; CDR2 reads SVGAGI. The CDR3 DNA reads TGTGCCAGCAGTTATGGGACAGGGGGCCACAACACTGAAGCTTTCTTT. Translating gives CASSYGTGGHNTEAFF.

The chain uses TRBV10-3 and TRBJ1-5; weak D call: TRBD1 (5 bases). V lost 2 bases and J 9 bases, leaving 5 bases between the germline ends. Looked up from germline, CDR1 is ENHRY and CDR2 is SYGVKD. The CDR3 is 11 amino acids. In DNA, the CDR3 is TGTGCCATCAGTGAGGGGGGGCCCCAGCATTTT. Translating gives CAISEGGPQHF.

The sample holds a few counts of this clone. The chain links TRBV5-6 to TRBJ1-2, with 7 bases fitting TRBD1. The CDR3 length is 14 residues. V was pared by 4 bases and J by 4 bases, with 7 bases of the junction left unmatched. Germline assignment: CDR1 SGHDT and CDR2 YYEEEE. In DNA, the CDR3 is TGTGCCAGCAGCCTATCGGGACAGCTCTATGGCTACACCTTC. Protein product: CASSLSGQLYGYTF.

The rearrangement uses TRBV7-8 and TRBJ2-7; 10 bases align to TRBD2. Unmatched junction bases numbered 4, after V lost 5 bases and J lost 0 bases. Germline V gene lookup returns CDR1 SGHVS and CDR2 FQNEAQ. CDR3 length: 15 residues. This CDR3 is CASSETSGLSYEQYF. In nucleotides, the CDR3 is TGTGCCAGCAGCGAGACTAGCGGGCTCTCCTACGAGCAGTACTTC.

The genes are TRBV6-5 and TRBJ2-4; D is possibly TRBD1 (6 bases). V lost 0 bases and J 8 bases, leaving 17 bases between the germline ends. This CDR3 comprises 16 residues. Germline V lookup: CDR1 MNHEY, CDR2 SVGAGI. The CDR3 loop is CASSYSAGVGSDIQYF. The CDR3 coding sequence is TGTGCCAGCAGTTACTCCGCAGGGGTGGGGAGTGACATTCAGTACTTC.

This clone is a singleton in its sample. This rearrangement joins TRBV5-5 to TRBJ1-2; D ambiguous. There are 15 residues in the CDR3. Germline V lookup: CDR1 SGHKS, CDR2 YYEKEE (reference sequence). Trimming stripped 0 bases from V and 5 bases from J, with 14 bases between. The CDR3 sequence is CASSLAGDTPYGYTF. CDR3 nucleotides: TGTGCCAGCAGCTTGGCTGGCGACACGCCGTATGGCTACACCTTC. The variable domain in full, completed from reference TRBV5-5 and TRBJ1-2, reads DAGVTQSPTHLIKTRGQQVTLRCSPISGHKSVSWYQQVLGQGPQFIFQYYEKEERGRGNFPDRFSARQFPNYSSELNVNALLLGDSALYLCASSLAGDTPYGYTFGSGTRLTVV.

CDR3 in amino acids: CASSQILGTGELFF. CDR3 sequence (DNA): TGCGCCAGCAGCCAGATCCTGGGAACCGGGGAGCTGTTTTTT. This rearrangement joins TRBV4-1 to TRBJ2-2, with no clear D. The ends were cut back, 3 bases at V and 5 bases at J, with 10 bases in the middle. In germline, CDR1 is MGHRA, CDR2 YSYEKL. The CDR3 has 14 residues.

This clone has just a few counts. V and J are TRBV7-8 and TRBJ2-1; perhaps TRBD2 as D (6 bases). CDR3 length equals 12 residues. Trimming removed 6 bases from V and 12 bases from J, with 15 bases in between. Germline V gene data show CDR1 as SGHVS and CDR2 as FQNEAQ. The CDR3 sequence is CASRLRDSAQFF. DNA of the CDR3: TGTGCCAGCAGGCTCCGGGACTCTGCGCAGTTCTTC.

The count of this clone is one. An end of the junction does not agree with germline; a read error may underlie this. The chain combines TRBV30 with TRBJ2-1; 7 bases align to TRBD2. CDR3 length: 17 amino acids. Germline V gene data show CDR1 as GTSNPN and CDR2 as SVGIG (reference sequence). The CDR3 DNA is TGTGCCTGGAGTGACACTACGGGGGACTACTCCCACAATGAGCAGTTCTTC. It is translated as CAWSDTTGDYSHNEQFF.

This clone was counted only a few times. This rearrangement joins TRBV15 to TRBJ1-4; D gene uncertain. Germline CDR1 reads LNHNV; CDR2 reads YYDKDF (reference sequence). The CDR3 sequence is 15 residues long. With 0 bases removed from V and 7 bases from J, the gap between germline ends came to 12 bases. As DNA, the CDR3 is TGTGCCACCAGCAGAGATATGGGCCAGGCTGAAAAACTGTTTTTT. Protein: CATSRDMGQAEKLFF.